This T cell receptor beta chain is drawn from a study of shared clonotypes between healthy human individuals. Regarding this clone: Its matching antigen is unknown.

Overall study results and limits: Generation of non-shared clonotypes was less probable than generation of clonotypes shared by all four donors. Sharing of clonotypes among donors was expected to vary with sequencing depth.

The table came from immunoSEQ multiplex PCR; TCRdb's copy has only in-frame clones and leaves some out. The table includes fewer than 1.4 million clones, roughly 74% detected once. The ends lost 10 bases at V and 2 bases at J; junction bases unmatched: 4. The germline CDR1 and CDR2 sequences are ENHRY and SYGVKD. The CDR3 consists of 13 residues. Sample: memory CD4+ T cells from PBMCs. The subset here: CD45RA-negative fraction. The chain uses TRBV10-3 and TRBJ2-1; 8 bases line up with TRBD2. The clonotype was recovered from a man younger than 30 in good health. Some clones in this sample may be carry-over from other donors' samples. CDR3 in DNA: TGTGCCAGTACTAGCGGCCCCTACAATGAGCAGTTCTTC. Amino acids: CASTSGPYNEQFF.